This T cell receptor (beta chain) was captured in a study of T cell repertoires in ileal Crohn's disease. The overall study: All patients had surgery for stricturing (about 60%) or penetrating (about 40%) disease. The MI sample came from the proximal margin of the surgical specimen. Per sample, about 480 nanograms of biopsy DNA were TCRB immunosequenced. Study-level findings and limits: High-frequency clones were more common in sorted CD8 than CD4 cells.

The V gene lost 4 bases and the J gene lost 3 bases, with 2 bases spanning the gap. Looked up from germline, CDR1 is SGHVS and CDR2 is FNYEAQ. This CDR3 is 11 amino acids long. Only a few counts were recorded for this clone. What it binds is not known. Assay used: immunoSEQ multiplex PCR; TCRdb lists only in-frame clones, some missing. Here the sample spans 5,700 or so clones, around 79% being singletons. The time point denotes: proximal margin of the surgical specimen (macroscopically non-inflamed). Sequenced: ileal tissue. This receptor was taken from an adult with Crohn's disease. The chain carries TRBV7-6 and TRBJ2-3; D unresolved. CDR3: CASSYTDTQYF. CDR3 DNA sequence: TGTGCCAGCAGCTATACAGATACGCAGTATTTT.